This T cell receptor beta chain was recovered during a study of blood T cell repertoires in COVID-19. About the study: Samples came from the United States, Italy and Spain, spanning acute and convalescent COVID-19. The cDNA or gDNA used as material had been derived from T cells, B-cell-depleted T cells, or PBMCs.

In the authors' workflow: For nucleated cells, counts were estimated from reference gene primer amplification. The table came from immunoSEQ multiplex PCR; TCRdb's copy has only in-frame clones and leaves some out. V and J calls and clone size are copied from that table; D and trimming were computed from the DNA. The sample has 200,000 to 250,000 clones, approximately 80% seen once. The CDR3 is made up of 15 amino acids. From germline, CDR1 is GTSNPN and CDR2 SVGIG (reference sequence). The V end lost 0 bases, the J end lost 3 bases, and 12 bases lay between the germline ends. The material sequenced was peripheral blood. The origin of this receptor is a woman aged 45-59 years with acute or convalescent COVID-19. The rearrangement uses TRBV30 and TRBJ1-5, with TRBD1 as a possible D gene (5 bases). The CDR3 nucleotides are TGTGCCTGGAGTGTAGGGGATGGAGTCAATCAGCCCCAGCATTTT. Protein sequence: CAWSVGDGVNQPQHF.